Sequencing of this T cell receptor beta chain was carried out in a study of T cell repertoires in cytomegalovirus infection. Study-level background: Recently described HLA-C-restricted plus well-studied HLA-B-restricted CMV epitopes were used. Public signatures in TCR beta pointed to CMV infection and matching HLA type.

TCRdb recomputed calls from the reads with MiXCR, one row per CDR3 protein. The table shows around 85,000 distinct CDR3 sequences, with about half occurring only once. Broader study findings: People with CMV and the relevant HLA were identified by cumulative public TCR beta family frequency.

In regard to this clonotype: The antigen is unknown.

The sequences come from CD8+ T cells from cultured PBMCs, collected from culture after CMV antigen stimulation. The origin of this receptor is a human donor in good health (CMV status not recorded). Some clones in this sample may be carry-over from other donors' samples.

The CDR3 bases are TGTGCCAGTAGTATTACAGGGGGCGTCTATGGCTACACCTTC. Protein sequence: CASSITGGVYGYTF. The chain couples TRBV19 to TRBJ1-2; 9 nucleotides match TRBD1. The CDR3 totals 14 residues. The germline V gene encodes CDR1 LNHDA and CDR2 SQIVND (reference sequence). V was pared by 3 bases and J by 4 bases, with 3 bases of the junction left unmatched.